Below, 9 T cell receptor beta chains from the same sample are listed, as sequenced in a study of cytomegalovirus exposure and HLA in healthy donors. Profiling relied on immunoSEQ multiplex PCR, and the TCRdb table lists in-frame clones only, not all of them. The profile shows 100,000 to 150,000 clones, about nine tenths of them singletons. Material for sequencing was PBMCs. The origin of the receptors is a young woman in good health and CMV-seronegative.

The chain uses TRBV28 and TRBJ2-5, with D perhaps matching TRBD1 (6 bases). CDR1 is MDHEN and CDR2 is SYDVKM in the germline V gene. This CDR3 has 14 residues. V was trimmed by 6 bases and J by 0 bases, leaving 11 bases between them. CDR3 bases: TGTGCCAGCAGGCATCAGGGGTACCAAGAGACCCAGTACTTC. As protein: CASRHQGYQETQYF.

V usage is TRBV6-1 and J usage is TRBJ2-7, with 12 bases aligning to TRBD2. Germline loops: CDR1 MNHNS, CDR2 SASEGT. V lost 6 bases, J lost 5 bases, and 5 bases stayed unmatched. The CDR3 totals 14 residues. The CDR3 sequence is CASSLTSGSNEQYF. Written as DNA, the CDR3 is TGTGCCAGCAGCCTGACTAGCGGGAGCAACGAGCAGTACTTC.

The CDR3 sequence: CASRRNLDGQFSTDTQYF. CDR3 DNA: TGTGCCAGCAGACGCAACCTAGATGGACAGTTTAGCACAGATACGCAGTATTTT. The rearrangement joins TRBV2 to TRBJ2-3; tentatively, D is TRBD1 (6 bases). Germline V CDR1 and CDR2: SNHLY, FYNNEI. The V gene lost 6 bases and the J gene lost 0 bases, with 22 bases spanning the gap. The CDR3 extends over 18 amino acids.

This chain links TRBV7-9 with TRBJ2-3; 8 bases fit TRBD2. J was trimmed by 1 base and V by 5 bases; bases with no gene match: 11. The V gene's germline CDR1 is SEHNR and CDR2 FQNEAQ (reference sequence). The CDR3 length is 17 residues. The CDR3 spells CASSPRSIAGRTDTQYF. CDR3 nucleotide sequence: TGTGCCAGCAGCCCGAGATCAATAGCGGGACGCACAGATACGCAGTATTTT.

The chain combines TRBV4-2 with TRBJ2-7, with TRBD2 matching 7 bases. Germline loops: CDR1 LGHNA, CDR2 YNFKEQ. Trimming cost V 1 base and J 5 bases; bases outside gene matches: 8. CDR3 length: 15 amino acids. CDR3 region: CASSQGLAEKDEQYF. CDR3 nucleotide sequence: TGTGCCAGCAGCCAAGGGCTAGCGGAGAAAGACGAGCAGTACTTC.

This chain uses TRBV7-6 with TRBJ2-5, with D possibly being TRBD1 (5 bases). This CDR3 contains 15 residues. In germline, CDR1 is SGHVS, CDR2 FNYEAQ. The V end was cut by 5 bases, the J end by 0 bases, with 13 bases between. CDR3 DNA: TGTGCCAGCAGCCACGAGGAAGGGGACCAAGAGACCCAGTACTTC. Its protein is CASSHEEGDQETQYF. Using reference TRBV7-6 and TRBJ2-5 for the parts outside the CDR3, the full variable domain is GAGVSQSPRYKVTKRGQDVALRCDPISGHVSLYWYRQALGQGPEFLTYFNYEAQQDKSGLPNDRFSAERPEGSISTLTIQRTEQRDSAMYRCASSHEEGDQETQYFGPGTRLLVL.

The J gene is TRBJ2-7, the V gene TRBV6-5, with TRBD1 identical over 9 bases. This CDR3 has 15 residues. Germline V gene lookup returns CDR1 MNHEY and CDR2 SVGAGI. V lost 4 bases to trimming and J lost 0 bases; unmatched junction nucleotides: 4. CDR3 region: CASSFGQGTSYEQYF. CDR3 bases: TGTGCCAGCAGTTTTGGACAGGGGACCTCCTACGAGCAGTACTTC.

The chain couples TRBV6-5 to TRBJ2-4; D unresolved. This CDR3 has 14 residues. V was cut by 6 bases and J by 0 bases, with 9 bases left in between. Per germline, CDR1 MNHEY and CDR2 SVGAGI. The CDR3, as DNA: TGTGCCAGCAGCCTGGCGGTAGCCAAAAACATTCAGTACTTC. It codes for CASSLAVAKNIQYF.

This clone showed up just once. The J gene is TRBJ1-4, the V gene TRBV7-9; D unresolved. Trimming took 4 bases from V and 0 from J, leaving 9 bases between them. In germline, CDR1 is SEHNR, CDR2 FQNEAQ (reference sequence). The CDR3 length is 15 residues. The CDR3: CASSSPGATNEKLFF. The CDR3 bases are TGTGCCAGCAGCTCTCCGGGTGCAACTAATGAAAAACTGTTTTTT.